A single sample gave rise to the 10 T cell receptor beta chains below, sequenced in a study of T-cell reconstitution after alpha-beta-depleted transplantation in children. A TCRbeta library incorporating unique molecular identifiers was prepared. TCRdb analysed the PCR reads with MiXCR anew, one entry per CDR3 protein. Found here are over 150,000 distinct CDR3 sequences, less than 15% of them singletons; the top ten hold less than 15%. Source: PBMCs from the stem cell graft donor, taken from the stem cell graft. The receptors derive from a human donor who donated a stem cell graft to a child with acute lymphoblastic leukemia.

Ten or more counts support this clonotype. This rearrangement joins TRBV20-1 to TRBJ1-1; no clear D. This CDR3 has 12 residues. The V gene lost 3 bases and the J gene lost 5 bases, with 10 bases spanning the gap. CDR1 and CDR2 (germline): DFQATT, SNEGSKA (reference sequence). The CDR3 coding sequence is TGCAGTGCTAGCCAAAGGATAACTGAAGCTTTCTTT. Its protein product is CSASQRITEAFF.

This clonotype was counted ten times or more. The rearrangement uses TRBV19 and TRBJ2-5; 7 nucleotides line up with TRBD2. J was trimmed by 5 bases and V by 1 base; bases with no gene match: 10. This CDR3 has 16 amino acids. Per the germline V gene, CDR1 is LNHDA and CDR2 is SQIVND (reference sequence). The CDR3 bases are TGTGCCAGTAGTATAGCAAGACTAAGCGGGAAGGAGACCCAGTACTTC. It is translated as CASSIARLSGKETQYF.

Ten or more counts support this clonotype. The chain couples TRBV30 to TRBJ1-1; D uncertain. The CDR3 totals 13 residues. Germline assignment: CDR1 GTSNPN and CDR2 SVGIG (reference sequence). Trimming cost V 4 bases and J 10 bases, with 19 bases left between them. CDR3 sequence (DNA): TGTGCCTGGAAAAGTCCTTCAGGATCATTAGCTTTCTTT. It is translated as CAWKSPSGSLAFF.

This clonotype was observed a handful of times. The chain is built from TRBV20-1 and TRBJ2-1; 9 nucleotides align to TRBD2. The V and J ends lost 4 bases and 4 bases, in that order; junction bases with no gene match: 8. The CDR3 totals 15 residues. Looked up from germline, CDR1 is DFQATT and CDR2 is SNEGSKA (reference sequence). The CDR3 nucleotides are TGCAGTGCTAAAAAAGCGGGGGGTAATTACAATGAGCAGTTCTTC. This sequence encodes CSAKKAGGNYNEQFF.

This clonotype has just a few counts. The V and J genes are TRBV27 and TRBJ1-1; TRBD1 matches at 7 bases. Trimming took 3 bases from V and 6 from J; bases not matched to a gene: 1. The CDR3 is 12 amino acids. The germline V gene has CDR1 MNHEY and CDR2 SMNVEV (reference sequence). DNA of the CDR3: TGTGCCAGCAGTTTTACAGGGGCTGAAGCTTTCTTT. It yields the protein CASSFTGAEAFF.

This chain links TRBV18 with TRBJ2-5; D gene uncertain. The CDR3 sequence is 13 residues long. Germline loops: CDR1 KGHSH, CDR2 LQKENI. Here the CDR3 DNA reads TGTGCTTCTCGGTGGAGACTGCAAGAGACCCAGTACTTC. This codes for CASRWRLQETQYF.

This chain links TRBV5-4 with TRBJ1-1; D is uncertain. Deletions cut 0 bases from V and 4 bases from J, with 7 bases between. CDR1 SGHNT and CDR2 YYREEE come from the germline V gene (reference sequence). This CDR3 contains 13 residues. CDR3 nucleotides: TGTGCCAGCAGCTTGGGGGTTAGCACTGAAGCTTTCTTT. Its translation is CASSLGVSTEAFF.

At least ten counts were recorded for this clonotype. This rearrangement joins TRBV12-3 or TRBV12-4 to TRBJ2-7; TRBD1 agrees at 8 bases. The trim removed 7 bases at V and 5 bases at J, leaving 13 bases unmatched. The CDR3 runs to 15 residues. CDR3 loop: CASKIAGTGAHEQYF. The CDR3 DNA reads TGTGCCAGCAAAATAGCCGGGACAGGTGCCCACGAGCAGTACTTC.

This clonotype was seen only a few times. The chain combines TRBV11-2 with TRBJ2-7; possibly TRBD2 for D (5 bases). The germline V gene encodes CDR1 SGHAT and CDR2 FQNNGV. The V and J ends lost 1 base and 3 bases respectively, with 16 bases between them. CDR3 length equals 16 residues. CDR3 DNA: TGTGCCAGCAGCTTAGGCCCGGACGGAGGATACTACGAGCAGTACTTC. This codes for CASSLGPDGGYYEQYF.

In this sample, this clonotype turned up many times. The chain is built from TRBV4-1 and TRBJ2-7; perhaps TRBD1 as D (5 bases). The germline V and J ends were trimmed by 4 bases and 4 bases, with 11 bases remaining between them. The germline V gene encodes CDR1 MGHRA and CDR2 YSYEKL. The CDR3 is 13 amino acids. CDR3 residues: CASSRQLEYEQYF. CDR3 in DNA: TGCGCCAGCAGCCGACAGCTTGAGTACGAGCAGTACTTC.